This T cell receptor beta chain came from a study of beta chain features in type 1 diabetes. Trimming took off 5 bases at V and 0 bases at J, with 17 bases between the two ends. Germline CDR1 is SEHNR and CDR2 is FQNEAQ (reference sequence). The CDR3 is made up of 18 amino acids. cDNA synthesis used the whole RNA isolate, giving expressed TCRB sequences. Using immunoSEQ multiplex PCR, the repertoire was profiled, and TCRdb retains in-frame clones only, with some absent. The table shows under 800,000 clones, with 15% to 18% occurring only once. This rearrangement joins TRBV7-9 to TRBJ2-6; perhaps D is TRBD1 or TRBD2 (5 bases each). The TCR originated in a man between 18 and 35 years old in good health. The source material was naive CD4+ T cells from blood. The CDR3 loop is CASSDRRDGSSGANVLTF. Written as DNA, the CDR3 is TGTGCCAGCAGCGACCGAAGGGACGGCAGCTCTGGGGCCAACGTCCTGACTTTC.